This record covers a single T cell receptor (beta chain). Its antigen is not known. Time point specified: newly diagnosed GD, antithyroid drugs for less than 3 months. PBMC-extracted RNA yielded the TCR library. Through Arm-PCR of CDR3 regions and iRepertoire HTBI primers, TCR beta libraries were built. MiXCR was run by TCRdb on the multiplex PCR reads, yielding one entry per CDR3 protein. Among 200,000 to 300,000 distinct CDR3 sequences listed, just over 20% were seen once. The sample comes from a study of regulatory T cells in long-lasting Graves disease. Study-wide results and caveats: Under persistent disease, TRBV28, TRBJ1-2 and TRBJ2-5 were used preferentially. TCR diversity in persistent Graves' patients was below that of newly diagnosed ones.

The CDR3 is made up of 15 amino acids. The trim removed 4 bases at V and 5 bases at J, leaving 6 bases unmatched. The germline V gene encodes CDR1 LNHDA and CDR2 SQIVND (reference sequence). The receptor was isolated from a female donor with Graves disease. Sequencing used peripheral blood mononuclear cells (PBMCs), obtained at new diagnosis, from a patient treated with antithyroid drugs. This chain uses TRBV19 with TRBJ2-1, with TRBD1 matching over 9 bases. The CDR3 protein is CASSRGQGAHNEQFF. Here the CDR3 DNA reads TGTGCCAGTAGTAGGGGACAGGGTGCCCACAATGAGCAGTTCTTC.